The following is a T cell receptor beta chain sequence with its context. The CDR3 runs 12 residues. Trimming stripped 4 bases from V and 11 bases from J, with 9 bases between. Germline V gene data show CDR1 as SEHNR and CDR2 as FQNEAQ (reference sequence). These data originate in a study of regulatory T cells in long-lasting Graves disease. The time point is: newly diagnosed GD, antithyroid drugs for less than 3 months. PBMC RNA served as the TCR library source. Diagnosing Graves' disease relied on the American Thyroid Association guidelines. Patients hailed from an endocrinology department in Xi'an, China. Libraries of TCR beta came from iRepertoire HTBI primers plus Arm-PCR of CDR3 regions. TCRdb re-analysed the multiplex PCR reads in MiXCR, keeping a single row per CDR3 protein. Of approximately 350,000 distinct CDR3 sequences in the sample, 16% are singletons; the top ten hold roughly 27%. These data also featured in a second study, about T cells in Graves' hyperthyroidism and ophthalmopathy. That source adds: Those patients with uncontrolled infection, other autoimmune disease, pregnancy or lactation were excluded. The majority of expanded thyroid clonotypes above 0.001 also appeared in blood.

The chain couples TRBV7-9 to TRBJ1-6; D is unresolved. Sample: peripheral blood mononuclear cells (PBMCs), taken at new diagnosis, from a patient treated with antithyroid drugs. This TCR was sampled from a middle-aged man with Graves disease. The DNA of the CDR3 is TGTGCCAGCAGCTCGCCTGGTGCACCCCTCCACTTT. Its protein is CASSSPGAPLHF.